This T cell receptor beta chain was recovered during a study of shared clonotypes between healthy human individuals. Trimming took off 1 base at V and 7 bases at J, with 16 bases between the two ends. Germline lookup yields CDR1 KGHSH and CDR2 LQKENI. This CDR3 spans 16 amino acids. Assay used: immunoSEQ multiplex PCR; TCRdb lists only in-frame clones, some missing. The repertoire includes over 1.5 million clones, roughly 98% of them detected once, and about 0.45% sits in the top ten. The clonotype originates from a man under 40 in good health. V gene TRBV18 combines with J gene TRBJ2-2; no clear D. The sequencing input was naive CD4+ T cells sorted from blood. Sample subset: CD45RA+ positively selected. CDR3 sequence: CASSPLKELLSGELFF. The CDR3, as DNA: TGTGCCAGCTCACCACTTAAGGAACTCTTGAGCGGGGAGCTGTTTTTT.